The 22 T cell receptor beta chains listed next were all sequenced from one sample in a study of CD8+ T cells in alopecia areata. Noted treatment: oral pan-JAK inhibitor, 5-10 mg twice daily. Isolated RNA was reverse transcribed into cDNA used as the sequencing template. Using immunoSEQ multiplex PCR, the repertoire was profiled, and TCRdb retains in-frame clones only, with some absent. The sample consists of hundreds of thousands of clones, 60% of them appearing once. The input for sequencing was CD4+ T cells sorted from blood, taken at approximately week 51, from a patient treated with tofacitinib. These receptors were taken from a human donor with alopecia areata.

This chain uses TRBV29-1 with TRBJ1-2; 7 nucleotides match TRBD1. With V trimmed by 7 bases and J by 4 bases, 6 bases remained unmatched. CDR3 length equals 12 residues. Germline values: CDR1 SQVTM, CDR2 ANQGSEA. The CDR3 bases are TGCAGCGCGGGGGGACAGACCTATGGCTACACCTTC. Protein product: CSAGGQTYGYTF.

V usage is TRBV15 and J usage is TRBJ1-3; D is undetermined. The CDR3 sequence is 14 residues long. V lost 9 bases and J 4 bases, leaving 16 bases between the germline ends. Germline V CDR1 and CDR2: LNHNV, YYDKDF (reference sequence). The CDR3 coding sequence is TGTGCCACTAGCTCCGGTCGGCGGGGAAACACCATATATTTT. Its translation is CATSSGRRGNTIYF.

This clone was detected only a few times. The chain joins TRBV7-2 to TRBJ2-4; the D is unclear. This CDR3 is 14 amino acids long. In germline, CDR1 is SGHTA, CDR2 FQGNSA. V was trimmed by 2 bases and J by 5 bases, leaving 10 bases between them. The CDR3 DNA follows: TGTGCCAGCAGCTTATCGCCAGGACAAAACATTCAGTACTTC. Protein: CASSLSPGQNIQYF. Supplemented by reference TRBV7-2 and TRBJ2-4, the full variable domain reads GAGVSQSPSNKVTEKGKDVELRCDPISGHTALYWYRQSLGQGLEFLIYFQGNSAPDKSGLPSDRFSAERTGGSVSTLTIQRTQQEDSAVYLCASSLSPGQNIQYFGAGTRLSVL.

The V gene is TRBV30, the J gene TRBJ2-1; 7 nucleotides align to TRBD1. The germline V gene has CDR1 GTSNPN and CDR2 SVGIG (reference sequence). This CDR3 is 12 amino acids long. V was clipped by 1 base and J by 12 bases; unmatched bases: 6. DNA for the CDR3: TGTGCCTGGAGTGCACAGGGGAGCGGGCAGTTCTTC. Translated: CAWSAQGSGQFF.

The rearrangement joins TRBV7-2 to TRBJ2-2; TRBD2 matches 7 bases. CDR3 length equals 15 residues. CDR1 and CDR2 from the germline V gene are SGHTA and FQGNSA. V gave up 6 bases and J gave up 4 bases; unmatched junction bases: 8. Written as DNA, the CDR3 is TGTGCCAGCAGTCGCGGGGGACCCCCCACCGGGGAGCTGTTTTTT. It is translated as CASSRGGPPTGELFF.

The rearrangement links TRBV6-5 to TRBJ2-1; maybe TRBD2 (6 bases). Germline assignment: CDR1 MNHEY and CDR2 SVGAGI. The ends were cut back, 7 bases at V and 4 bases at J, with 14 bases in the middle. This CDR3 is built from 14 residues. CDR3 DNA sequence: TGTGCCAGCACCCCTTCGGCGGGGTACAATGAGCAGTTCTTC. Protein product: CASTPSAGYNEQFF.

The CDR3 coding sequence is TGTGCCAGCAGCGTAAGAGGGAACGCGAACACCGGGGAGCTGTTTTTT. Amino acid sequence: CASSVRGNANTGELFF. The chain employs TRBV9 and TRBJ2-2, with D possibly being TRBD2 (5 bases). Trimming removed 1 base at V and 0 bases at J, with 10 bases between. This CDR3 has 16 amino acids. CDR1 SGDLS and CDR2 YYNGEE come from the germline V gene.

DNA of the CDR3: TGCGCCAGCAGTTTACGACAGGGAGGAGGAGAGACCCAGTACTTC. Translation: CASSLRQGGGETQYF. The chain is built from TRBV5-1 and TRBJ2-5, with a weak D call TRBD1 (7 bases). V was shortened by 5 bases and J by 4 bases, with 18 bases between the two germline ends. CDR1 and CDR2 from the germline V gene are SGHRS and YFSETQ. The CDR3 covers 15 residues.

The chain combines TRBV30 with TRBJ1-5; D remains ambiguous. V shed 0 bases and J shed 2 bases, with 17 bases lying between them. Per germline, CDR1 GTSNPN and CDR2 SVGIG (reference sequence). This CDR3 is built from 17 residues. The CDR3 region is CAWSVHLGRIGNQPQHF. For the CDR3, the DNA is TGTGCCTGGAGTGTACATTTGGGCCGGATAGGCAATCAGCCCCAGCATTTT.

The rearrangement uses TRBV27 and TRBJ2-6; D is unresolved. V lost 7 bases and J lost 2, with 9 bases in between. CDR1 and CDR2 from the germline V gene are MNHEY and SMNVEV (reference sequence). This CDR3 contains 14 residues. The CDR3 region is CASTRTAGANVLTF. For the CDR3, the DNA is TGTGCCAGCACTCGGACGGCTGGGGCCAACGTCCTGACTTTC.

This clone was observed a handful of times. The chain joins TRBV20-1 to TRBJ1-1; D uncertain. The V end was cut by 4 bases, the J end by 4 bases, with 4 bases between. This CDR3 has 10 residues. Germline values: CDR1 DFQATT, CDR2 SNEGSKA (reference sequence). CDR3 coding DNA: TGCAGTGCTATGAGCACTGAAGCTTTCTTT. Encoded protein: CSAMSTEAFF.

This clone has a handful of counts. For the CDR3, the DNA is TGCAGCGTTGATGATTATACTAACTATGGCTACACCTTC. It yields the protein CSVDDYTNYGYTF. The genes are TRBV29-1 and TRBJ1-2; D call uncertain. Trimming pared 3 bases from V and 0 bases from J, leaving 8 bases between. Germline V lookup: CDR1 SQVTM, CDR2 ANQGSEA. The CDR3 has 13 amino acids.

The J gene is TRBJ1-5, the V gene TRBV27; D is perhaps TRBD1 (5 bases). Looked up from germline, CDR1 is MNHEY and CDR2 is SMNVEV (reference sequence). This CDR3 region has 14 residues. V lost 5 bases and J lost 5, with 13 bases in between. CDR3 nucleotides: TGTGCCAGCAGTCCTCAGGGAGGATATCAGCCCCAGCATTTT. Its translation is CASSPQGGYQPQHF.

V gene TRBV30 combines with J gene TRBJ1-5; D ambiguous. This CDR3 spans 13 amino acids. V shed 3 bases and J shed 2 bases, with 8 bases lying between them. Germline-derived CDR1 and CDR2 are GTSNPN and SVGIG (reference sequence). As DNA, the CDR3 is TGTGCCTGGAGGAGCGGGGGCAATCAGCCCCAGCATTTT. Protein product: CAWRSGGNQPQHF. Combining the CDR3 with reference TRBV30 and TRBJ1-5 gives the whole variable domain SQTIHQWPATLVQPVGSPLSLECTVEGTSNPNLYWYRQAAGRGLQLLFYSVGIGQISSEVPQNLSASRPQDRQFILSSKKLLLSDSGFYLCAWRSGGNQPQHFGDGTRLSIL.

The chain links TRBV9 to TRBJ2-5, with TRBD2 identical over 8 bases. The CDR3 sequence is 17 residues long. Trimming removed 0 bases from V and 5 bases from J; junction bases left unmatched: 12. The germline gives CDR1 SGDLS, CDR2 YYNGEE. The CDR3 here is CASSVDPAGGVAETQYF. Here the CDR3 DNA reads TGTGCCAGCAGCGTAGACCCTGCGGGGGGAGTGGCTGAGACCCAGTACTTC. Combining the CDR3 with reference TRBV9 and TRBJ2-5 gives the whole variable domain DSGVTQTPKHLITATGQRVTLRCSPRSGDLSVYWYQQSLDQGLQFLIQYYNGEERAKGNILERFSAQQFPDLHSELNLSSLELGDSALYFCASSVDPAGGVAETQYFGPGTRLLVL.

The gene calls are TRBV7-2 and TRBJ2-5, with D perhaps being TRBD1 or TRBD2 (5 bases each). Germline CDR1 SGHTA, CDR2 FQGNSA. This CDR3 is 14 amino acids long. V was shortened by 4 bases and J by 1 base, with 10 bases between the two germline ends. The CDR3 region is CASSWGRAQETQYF. In DNA form, the CDR3 reads TGTGCCAGCAGCTGGGGACGAGCCCAAGAGACCCAGTACTTC.

Regarding this clone: In the same sample, other DNA sequences code for this CDR3. The rearrangement joins TRBV29-1 to TRBJ2-7; D perhaps matches TRBD1 (5 bases). Trimming removed 6 bases from V and 1 base from J, with 7 bases in between. This CDR3 contains 11 residues. From germline, CDR1 is SQVTM and CDR2 ANQGSEA. CDR3 amino acids: CSVGQSYEQYF. CDR3 DNA: TGCAGCGTCGGACAATCCTACGAGCAGTACTTC.

This sequence joins TRBV2 and TRBJ2-1; D perhaps matches TRBD2 (7 bases). Trimming shortened V by 5 bases and J by 8 bases, and 19 bases separated the two germline ends. The CDR3 covers 15 residues. CDR1 and CDR2 from the germline V gene are SNHLY and FYNNEI. The CDR3, as DNA: TGTGCCAGCAGTCGGCGGGGGCCGGGGGAGGATGAGCAGTTCTTC. Translation: CASSRRGPGEDEQFF.

The chain carries TRBV6-1 and TRBJ2-7, with a tentative D call TRBD1 (5 bases). This CDR3 is built from 12 residues. V was trimmed by 2 bases and J by 6 bases, leaving 8 bases between them. Germline V gene data show CDR1 as MNHNS and CDR2 as SASEGT. CDR3 protein: CASSERGGEQYF. CDR3 nucleotides: TGTGCCAGCAGTGAAAGGGGTGGCGAGCAGTACTTC.

V usage is TRBV4-3 and J usage is TRBJ1-2, with 7 bases lining up with TRBD1. CDR3 length equals 15 residues. Unmatched junction bases numbered 5, after V lost 0 bases and J lost 4 bases. Germline V gene sequence: CDR1 LGHNA, CDR2 YSLEER. The CDR3 protein is CASSQDPRDSYGYTF. DNA for the CDR3: TGCGCCAGCAGCCAAGATCCCCGGGACAGCTATGGCTACACCTTC.

The chain recombines TRBV29-1 with TRBJ2-3; D is ambiguous. This CDR3 has 10 amino acids. Per the germline V gene, CDR1 is SQVTM and CDR2 is ANQGSEA. Trimming shortened V by 4 bases and J by 6 bases, and 5 bases separated the two germline ends. The CDR3 DNA reads TGCAGCGTTGGAGTGGATACGCAGTATTTT. Amino acid sequence: CSVGVDTQYF.

The chain links TRBV5-1 to TRBJ2-5; D remains unclear. V was clipped by 4 bases and J by 5 bases, with 12 bases between them. This CDR3 is 13 amino acids long. Germline lookup yields CDR1 SGHRS and CDR2 YFSETQ. The CDR3 DNA reads TGCGCCAGCAGCACCGGTCAGAAGGAGACCCAGTACTTC. Residues: CASSTGQKETQYF.